The next 22 T cell receptor beta chains were all read from a single sample in a study of cytomegalovirus exposure and HLA in healthy donors. This PCR relied on a set of 60 Vbeta primers and 13 Jbeta primers. Here immunoSEQ multiplex PCR was the method, and the copy in TCRdb shows in-frame clones only, minus some. The data hold more than 110,000 clones, with just under 80% observed a single time. The specimen sequenced was PBMCs. Every receptor here comes from a man in his thirties or forties in good health and CMV-seronegative.

The chain recombines TRBV7-3 with TRBJ2-7; 9 nucleotides line up with TRBD1. Germline assignment: CDR1 SGHTA and CDR2 FQGTGA. With 5 bases clipped from V and 4 bases from J, the junction kept 6 bases outside the gene matches. The CDR3 has 14 amino acids. The CDR3 sequence is CASSPGTGSYEQYF. CDR3 sequence (DNA): TGTGCCAGCAGCCCGGGGACAGGGAGTTACGAGCAGTACTTC.

V gene TRBV9 combines with J gene TRBJ1-1, with D tentatively TRBD1 (6 bases). CDR1 and CDR2 (germline): SGDLS, YYNGEE. The V gene lost 7 bases and the J gene lost 5 bases, with 9 bases spanning the gap. The CDR3 is 11 amino acids. The CDR3 nucleotides are TGTGCCAGCGGCAGGGGTACTGAAGCTTTCTTT. Translating gives CASGRGTEAFF.

A few counts support this clone. The V and J genes are TRBV5-4 and TRBJ2-7; TRBD2 is a possible D gene (5 bases). V was pared by 4 bases and J by 2 bases, with 16 bases between. CDR1 is SGHNT and CDR2 is YYREEE in the germline V gene (reference sequence). This CDR3 region has 15 residues. The CDR3 coding sequence is TGTGCCAGCAGCCCCGGTGGAGGAGACACCTACGAGCAGTACTTC. This translates into CASSPGGGDTYEQYF. Drawing the rest from reference TRBV5-4 and TRBJ2-7, the complete variable domain is ETGVTQSPTHLIKTRGQQVTLRCSSQSGHNTVSWYQQALGQGPQFIFQYYREEENGRGNFPPRFSGLQFPNYSSELNVNALELDDSALYLCASSPGGGDTYEQYFGPGTRLTVT.

This clone has only one observation. The chain employs TRBV5-1 and TRBJ1-2, with TRBD1 as a possible D gene (5 bases). From germline, CDR1 is SGHRS and CDR2 YFSETQ. Trimming left V 0 bases short and J 4 bases short, with 16 bases between. This CDR3 region has 16 residues. CDR3 sequence reads: CASSLGGTGVGYGYTF. The CDR3 DNA follows: TGCGCCAGCAGCTTGGGCGGGACGGGGGTAGGCTATGGCTACACCTTC.

This chain connects TRBV28 to TRBJ1-2, with D maybe TRBD1 (6 bases). The CDR3 extends over 15 amino acids. Between the trimmed V and J ends, which lost 3 bases and 1 base, there was a span of 12 bases. Germline assignment: CDR1 MDHEN and CDR2 SYDVKM. CDR3 bases: TGTGCCAGCAGTTTTAGAAAGGGACATAACTATGGCTACACCTTC. This gives the protein CASSFRKGHNYGYTF.

The chain links TRBV7-9 to TRBJ1-1, with D unclear. The CDR3 extends over 15 amino acids. V was trimmed by 5 bases and J by 4 bases, leaving 17 bases between them. The germline CDR1 and CDR2 sequences are SEHNR and FQNEAQ (reference sequence). The CDR3 sequence: CASSPTPASVTEAFF. The CDR3 bases are TGTGCCAGCAGCCCGACTCCGGCCTCGGTCACTGAAGCTTTCTTT.

In this sample, this clone turned up once. The V call is TRBV11-2, the J call TRBJ1-1; the match to TRBD1 covers 8 bases. The CDR3 runs to 13 residues. Germline V gene lookup returns CDR1 SGHAT and CDR2 FQNNGV. J was trimmed by 10 bases and V by 5 bases; bases with no gene match: 9. CDR3 coding DNA: TGTGCCAGCAGCCGAACCGGACAGGGATCAGCTTTCTTT. Protein product: CASSRTGQGSAFF.

CDR3: CASSPLKEVSEQYF. DNA of the CDR3: TGTGCCAGCTCACCCCTTAAGGAGGTATCCGAGCAGTACTTC. The chain combines TRBV18 with TRBJ2-7; weak D call: TRBD2 (5 bases). V gave up 3 bases and J gave up 6 bases, with 15 bases separating them. Germline values: CDR1 KGHSH, CDR2 LQKENI. This CDR3 spans 14 amino acids.

The chain combines TRBV7-3 with TRBJ2-3; D is ambiguous. This CDR3 has 17 residues. The germline V and J ends were trimmed by 5 bases and 3 bases, with 21 bases remaining between them. CDR1 is SGHTA and CDR2 is FQGTGA in the germline V gene. CDR3 nucleotides: TGTGCCAGCAGCCCCCAACCCCCCCAATACGGGACAGATACGCAGTATTTT. This codes for CASSPQPPQYGTDTQYF.

The chain uses TRBV18 and TRBJ2-1; TRBD1 might be the D (5 bases). The CDR3 extends over 13 amino acids. Trimming took off 3 bases at V and 9 bases at J, with 12 bases between the two ends. Germline V CDR1 and CDR2: KGHSH, LQKENI. CDR3 sequence (DNA): TGTGCCAGCTCACCCAGCACAGGTACTGAGCAGTTCTTC. Protein product: CASSPSTGTEQFF.

This clone has just one count. The chain links TRBV5-1 to TRBJ1-2; TRBD1 aligns across 7 bases. Germline V gene sequence: CDR1 SGHRS, CDR2 YFSETQ. The CDR3 extends over 13 amino acids. V lost 5 bases and J lost 5; bases outside the gene matches: 6. CDR3 DNA: TGCGCCAGCAGTACTGAACAGGGGTATGGCTACACCTTC. Its protein is CASSTEQGYGYTF.

The chain uses TRBV2 and TRBJ2-1; 8 bases are shared with TRBD2. This CDR3 is 16 amino acids long. Trimming cost V 4 bases and J 3 bases; bases outside gene matches: 8. Germline CDR1 SNHLY, CDR2 FYNNEI. The CDR3, as DNA: TGTGCCAGCAGTGGAAGGTTAGCGGGGATCTACAATGAGCAGTTCTTC. This codes for CASSGRLAGIYNEQFF.

A note on this clone: An end of the junction does not agree with germline; a read error may underlie this. Other DNA sequences in this sample translate to the same CDR3. The chain links TRBV6-5 to TRBJ2-7, with D unresolved. The CDR3 has 11 residues. Germline V gene sequence: CDR1 MNHEY, CDR2 SVGAGI. The CDR3 sequence is CASSHSYEQYF. CDR3 coding DNA: TGTGCCAGCAGTCACTCCTACGAGCAGTACTTC.

The J gene is TRBJ2-7, the V gene TRBV5-4; 7 bases are a match to TRBD1. Trimming cost V 4 bases and J 6 bases; bases outside gene matches: 7. Germline assignment: CDR1 SGHNT and CDR2 YYREEE (reference sequence). The CDR3 extends over 13 amino acids. The DNA of the CDR3 is TGTGCCAGCAGCGGAGGACAGGTCTCCGAGCAGTACTTC. It codes for CASSGGQVSEQYF.

The chain links TRBV6-5 to TRBJ2-5; 8 bases agree with TRBD1. Germline trimming cut 4 bases from V and 2 bases from J; bases unmatched to any gene: 0. The CDR3 contains 13 residues. CDR1 and CDR2 from the germline V gene are MNHEY and SVGAGI. The CDR3 coding sequence is TGTGCCAGCAGTTGGACAGGGCAAGAGACCCAGTACTTC. Protein product: CASSWTGQETQYF.

The CDR3 bases are TGTGCCAGCAGCTTAGGGAAGGGGGCTGAGGAGACCCAGTACTTC. Its protein product is CASSLGKGAEETQYF. The chain is built from TRBV7-6 and TRBJ2-5, with TRBD1 identical over 7 bases. The V and J ends lost 1 base and 5 bases, in that order; junction bases with no gene match: 7. The CDR3 has 15 residues. Germline CDR1 and CDR2: SGHVS and FNYEAQ.

The count of this clone is one. The V and J genes are TRBV6-6 and TRBJ1-5; 7 nucleotides agree with TRBD1. Germline V gives CDR1 MNHNY, CDR2 SVGAGI (reference sequence). The length of the CDR3 is 16 residues. V shed 2 bases and J 2 bases; nucleotides not matched to a gene: 6. CDR3 region: CASSYPPDRGNQPQHF. The DNA for the CDR3 is TGTGCCAGCAGTTACCCCCCAGACAGGGGCAATCAGCCCCAGCATTTT.

This clone was counted once. The chain employs TRBV6-5 and TRBJ1-2, with 7 positions matching TRBD1. V lost 4 bases, J lost 5 bases, and 7 bases stayed unmatched. This CDR3 has 14 amino acids. The germline V gene has CDR1 MNHEY and CDR2 SVGAGI. CDR3 residues: CASSSSGTVYGYTF. CDR3 in DNA: TGTGCCAGCAGTTCATCCGGGACAGTGTATGGCTACACCTTC.

This clone turned up a few times. The V call is TRBV5-4, the J call TRBJ2-2, with D possibly TRBD2 on 6 matching bases. The CDR3 covers 16 residues. The germline V and J ends were trimmed by 0 bases and 0 bases, with 9 bases remaining between them. Germline V CDR1 and CDR2: SGHNT, YYREEE (reference sequence). In DNA, the CDR3 is TGTGCCAGCAGCTTGGGCGGGATCTCGAACACCGGGGAGCTGTTTTTT. Residues: CASSLGGISNTGELFF.

V and J are TRBV6-6 and TRBJ2-2, with 7 bases matching TRBD1. J was trimmed by 4 bases and V by 4 bases; bases with no gene match: 3. The length of the CDR3 is 14 residues. Looked up from germline, CDR1 is MNHNY and CDR2 is SVGAGI (reference sequence). The CDR3 nucleotides are TGTGCCAGCAGTTCGACAGGGACCACCGGGGAGCTGTTTTTT. Translated, it gives CASSSTGTTGELFF.

This clone has just a few counts. This chain uses TRBV5-1 with TRBJ2-7; D gene uncertain. Deletions cut 4 bases from V and 4 bases from J, with 18 bases between. Looked up from germline, CDR1 is SGHRS and CDR2 is YFSETQ. The CDR3 has 15 amino acids. DNA for the CDR3: TGCGCCAGCAGCCCCTCCCTGACAAACGTATACGAGCAGTACTTC. Its protein is CASSPSLTNVYEQYF.

To note about this clone: Lacking the conserved final phenylalanine or tryptophan, this CDR3 likely reflects a read error. This chain connects TRBV7-8 to TRBJ2-7; D may be TRBD2 (5 bases). Trimming stripped 1 base from V and 6 bases from J, with 16 bases between. CDR1 is SGHVS, CDR2 FQNEAQ, per germline. The CDR3 sequence is 15 residues long. CDR3 DNA: TGTGCCAGCAGCTTAGATTGGTCTAGGGCGGGCGAGCAGTACTCC. It specifies CASSLDWSRAGEQYS.